What follows are 26 T cell receptor beta chains derived from one specimen sequenced in a study of cytomegalovirus exposure and HLA in healthy donors. The PCR used 60 Vbeta and 13 Jbeta primers. The table came from immunoSEQ multiplex PCR; TCRdb's copy has only in-frame clones and leaves some out. The sample consists of fewer than 150,000 clones, over 70% of them appearing once. The sample taken for sequencing was PBMCs. The receptors were sampled from a woman aged 50 to 60 in good health and CMV-seropositive.

V is TRBV9 and J is TRBJ2-7; TRBD1 matches 11 bases. The germline gives CDR1 SGDLS, CDR2 YYNGEE. After removal of 4 bases from V and 1 base from J, the junction contained 7 bases not matched to a gene. The CDR3 loop spans 16 amino acids. The CDR3 loop is CASSPHGTGGSYEQYF. CDR3 bases: TGTGCCAGCAGCCCCCATGGGACAGGGGGTTCCTACGAGCAGTACTTC.

The chain recombines TRBV25-1 with TRBJ2-5; 8 positions agree with TRBD2. Germline values: CDR1 MGHDK, CDR2 SYGVNS. This CDR3 contains 15 residues. The J segment lost 1 base and the V segment lost 6 bases, leaving 7 bases of the junction unmatched. The CDR3 DNA sequence: TGTGCCAGCAGCCCCTTCGGGGGGGGCCAAGAGACCCAGTACTTC. Protein: CASSPFGGGQETQYF.

V usage is TRBV7-2 and J usage is TRBJ2-7, with D perhaps matching TRBD2 (6 bases). The germline CDR1 and CDR2 sequences are SGHTA and FQGNSA. This CDR3 contains 15 residues. Trimming took 4 bases from V and 3 from J, leaving 16 bases between them. CDR3 bases: TGTGCCAGCAGCTCTATCGCCGGGGGTCACTACGAGCAGTACTTC. As protein: CASSSIAGGHYEQYF.

This clone was seen a handful of times. At the DNA level, this CDR3 is encoded by other sequences in the same sample as well. The genes are TRBV28 and TRBJ1-5; possibly TRBD1 for D (6 bases). Germline V CDR1 and CDR2: MDHEN, SYDVKM. Trimming left V 5 bases short and J 1 base short, with 15 bases between. CDR3 length: 16 residues. CDR3 protein: CASSPKQGRSNQPQHF. DNA for the CDR3: TGTGCCAGCAGTCCGAAACAGGGAAGGAGCAATCAGCCCCAGCATTTT.

The chain is built from TRBV5-1 and TRBJ1-4; D is possibly TRBD1 (5 bases). The CDR3 contains 15 residues. Germline V gene lookup returns CDR1 SGHRS and CDR2 YFSETQ. V dropped 4 bases and J dropped 7 bases, with 17 bases sitting between them. DNA of the CDR3: TGCGCCAGCAGCGGGGGGTCCCCAGGAGGTGAAAAACTGTTTTTT. Translating gives CASSGGSPGGEKLFF.

This chain connects TRBV11-2 to TRBJ2-7, with D perhaps matching TRBD2 (6 bases). Looked up from germline, CDR1 is SGHAT and CDR2 is FQNNGV. The CDR3 length is 15 residues. V lost 5 bases and J lost 2, with 16 bases in between. CDR3 region: CASSLRRGGPYEQYF. For the CDR3, the DNA is TGTGCCAGCAGCCTACGGAGGGGAGGACCCTACGAGCAGTACTTC.

The chain carries TRBV6-5 and TRBJ1-1; 9 bases agree with TRBD1. The CDR3 consists of 14 residues. Losses at the gene ends were 4 bases for V and 6 bases for J; bases not matched to a gene: 6. From germline, CDR1 is MNHEY and CDR2 SVGAGI. The CDR3, as DNA: TGTGCCAGCAGTTCTTTACAGGGGGCCGCTGAAGCTTTCTTT. It specifies CASSSLQGAAEAFF.

V is TRBV4-1 and J is TRBJ2-3; TRBD2 agrees at 14 bases. The V gene end was trimmed by 0 bases and the J gene end by 0 bases; junction bases not matched to a gene: 11. Germline CDR1 MGHRA, CDR2 YSYEKL. The CDR3 covers 21 residues. The CDR3 here is CASSQDYYGTSGGRSTDTQYF. CDR3 DNA sequence: TGCGCCAGCAGCCAAGATTACTATGGGACTAGCGGGGGCCGAAGCACAGATACGCAGTATTTT.

The rearrangement links TRBV9 to TRBJ1-1; TRBD1 might be the D (6 bases). CDR1 and CDR2 from the germline V gene are SGDLS and YYNGEE. V was trimmed by 0 bases and J by 3 bases, leaving 15 bases between them. This CDR3 is built from 16 residues. CDR3 amino acids: CASSVALGAGDTEAFF. For the CDR3, the DNA is TGTGCCAGCAGCGTAGCTTTGGGGGCCGGGGACACTGAAGCTTTCTTT. Based on the CDR3 plus reference TRBV9 and TRBJ1-1, the full variable domain is DSGVTQTPKHLITATGQRVTLRCSPRSGDLSVYWYQQSLDQGLQFLIQYYNGEERAKGNILERFSAQQFPDLHSELNLSSLELGDSALYFCASSVALGAGDTEAFFGQGTRLTVV.

The chain combines TRBV7-3 with TRBJ1-1, with D uncertain. Per germline, CDR1 SGHTA and CDR2 FQGTGA. Between the trimmed V and J ends, which lost 2 bases and 1 base, there was a span of 14 bases. The CDR3 length is 16 residues. The CDR3 is CASSLERTGGNTEAFF. Written as DNA, the CDR3 is TGTGCCAGCAGCTTAGAGCGGACGGGAGGGAACACTGAAGCTTTCTTT.

The rearrangement links TRBV19 to TRBJ2-5; D is possibly TRBD2 (6 bases). The CDR3 covers 16 residues. From germline, CDR1 is LNHDA and CDR2 SQIVND (reference sequence). The germline V and J ends were trimmed by 0 bases and 5 bases, with 16 bases remaining between them. CDR3 in DNA: TGTGCCAGTAGTATAGATCTCACGACTAGGTTCGAGACCCAGTACTTC. Residues: CASSIDLTTRFETQYF.

The chain links TRBV5-1 to TRBJ1-1; TRBD1 might be the D (5 bases). The ends were cut back, 4 bases at V and 0 bases at J, with 13 bases in the middle. This CDR3 has 15 amino acids. CDR1 is SGHRS, CDR2 YFSETQ, per germline. The CDR3 sequence: CASSGLEGVNTEAFF. The CDR3, as DNA: TGCGCCAGCAGCGGGCTGGAAGGGGTGAACACTGAAGCTTTCTTT.

The rearrangement uses TRBV9 and TRBJ1-3, with TRBD1 matching 8 bases. Losses at the gene ends were 0 bases for V and 0 bases for J; bases not matched to a gene: 8. In germline, CDR1 is SGDLS, CDR2 YYNGEE. The CDR3 runs 18 residues. Written as DNA, the CDR3 is TGTGCCAGCAGCGTAGGGGACAGGTCTCTGAGCTCTGGAAACACCATATATTTT. The encoded protein is CASSVGDRSLSSGNTIYF.

The rearrangement links TRBV27 to TRBJ2-2; maybe TRBD2 (5 bases). Trimming took 8 bases from V and 0 from J, leaving 16 bases between them. Germline assignment: CDR1 MNHEY and CDR2 SMNVEV (reference sequence). The CDR3 is 16 residues long. In DNA form, the CDR3 reads TGTGCCAGCGCGAGAACCGGGATACCGAACACCGGGGAGCTGTTTTTT. Protein sequence: CASARTGIPNTGELFF.

The chain joins TRBV7-9 to TRBJ1-5; D call uncertain. The ends were cut back, 0 bases at V and 5 bases at J, with 2 bases in the middle. Germline lookup yields CDR1 SEHNR and CDR2 FQNEAQ (reference sequence). The CDR3 consists of 12 residues. The chain's CDR3 is CASSLADQPQHF. The CDR3 nucleotides read TGTGCCAGCAGCTTAGCCGATCAGCCCCAGCATTTT. Full variable domain (remainder filled in from reference TRBV7-9 and TRBJ1-5): DTGVSQNPRHKITKRGQNVTFRCDPISEHNRLYWYRQTLGQGPEFLTYFQNEAQLEKSRLLSDRFSAERPKGSFSTLEIQRTEQGDSAMYLCASSLADQPQHFGDGTRLSIL.

This chain uses TRBV28 with TRBJ2-3; 9 nucleotides line up with TRBD2. Germline V gives CDR1 MDHEN, CDR2 SYDVKM. Trimming at V came to 6 bases and at J to 0 bases, leaving 7 bases not matched to a gene. The CDR3 runs 16 residues. CDR3 sequence: CASRLSGSRSTDTQYF. Here the CDR3 DNA reads TGTGCCAGCAGGCTTAGCGGGAGTAGGAGCACAGATACGCAGTATTTT.

This chain links TRBV7-8 with TRBJ2-2; D is uncertain. CDR1 and CDR2 (germline): SGHVS, FQNEAQ. V was shortened by 5 bases and J by 1 base, with 5 bases between the two germline ends. This CDR3 is built from 13 residues. The CDR3 reads CASSALNTGELFF. DNA for the CDR3: TGTGCCAGCAGCGCACTGAACACCGGGGAGCTGTTTTTT.

The chain recombines TRBV27 with TRBJ2-3; D call uncertain. Between the trimmed V and J ends, which lost 1 base and 2 bases, there was a span of 7 bases. This CDR3 spans 14 amino acids. CDR1 is MNHEY, CDR2 SMNVEV, per germline (reference sequence). CDR3 sequence (DNA): TGTGCCAGCAGTTTATTTTCCAACACAGATACGCAGTATTTT. Residues: CASSLFSNTDTQYF.

The J gene is TRBJ1-2, the V gene TRBV29-1, with 7 bases that match TRBD1. Trimming took 7 bases from V and 3 from J; bases not matched to a gene: 5. Germline CDR1 SQVTM, CDR2 ANQGSEA. This CDR3 is built from 12 residues. CDR3 residues: CSARQGDYGYTF. The CDR3 DNA is TGCAGCGCCCGACAGGGCGACTATGGCTACACCTTC.

The chain is built from TRBV30 and TRBJ2-1; a possible D gene is TRBD2 (5 bases). The CDR3 consists of 12 residues. Germline CDR1 is GTSNPN and CDR2 is SVGIG (reference sequence). Trimming left V 2 bases short and J 8 bases short, with 10 bases between. This CDR3 reads CAWSLLGDEQFF. In DNA, the CDR3 is TGTGCCTGGAGTCTACTAGGCGATGAGCAGTTCTTC.

With respect to this clone: Distinct nucleotide sequences in the sample also encode this CDR3. The chain joins TRBV5-1 to TRBJ2-5; D not certain. Trimming took off 0 bases at V and 5 bases at J, with 8 bases between the two ends. The CDR3 contains 13 residues. Germline CDR1 SGHRS, CDR2 YFSETQ. CDR3 sequence: CASSLGAEETQYF. In DNA, the CDR3 is TGCGCCAGCAGCTTGGGGGCTGAGGAGACCCAGTACTTC.

The chain recombines TRBV14 with TRBJ2-7; perhaps TRBD2 as D (5 bases). The length of the CDR3 is 15 residues. V was trimmed by 2 bases and J by 7 bases, leaving 18 bases between them. Germline CDR1 is SGHDN and CDR2 is FVKESK. DNA for the CDR3: TGTGCCAGCAGCCAATTGGCAGGTCTAGCCGGGGAGCAGTACTTC. It specifies CASSQLAGLAGEQYF.

This chain joins TRBV19 and TRBJ1-5, with D perhaps TRBD1 (6 bases). The CDR3 loop spans 14 amino acids. The germline V and J ends were trimmed by 4 bases and 3 bases, with 10 bases remaining between them. The germline gives CDR1 LNHDA, CDR2 SQIVND (reference sequence). The CDR3 DNA sequence: TGTGCCAGTAGTACGGCAGGGGACAATCAGCCCCAGCATTTT. This codes for CASSTAGDNQPQHF.

The CDR3 region has the DNA TGTGCCAGCAGCCATGGACTAGCGGGGGGGATAGGGGAGCTGTTTTTT. As protein: CASSHGLAGGIGELFF. V usage is TRBV5-4 and J usage is TRBJ2-2; TRBD2 aligns across 15 bases. The CDR3 extends over 16 amino acids. Germline trimming cut 4 bases from V and 8 bases from J; bases unmatched to any gene: 6. From germline, CDR1 is SGHNT and CDR2 YYREEE (reference sequence).

This rearrangement joins TRBV19 to TRBJ1-1, with 10 bases that match TRBD1. Germline assignment: CDR1 LNHDA and CDR2 SQIVND (reference sequence). The J segment lost 6 bases and the V segment lost 9 bases, leaving 1 base of the junction unmatched. This CDR3 is built from 11 residues. The CDR3 DNA follows: TGTGCCAGCGGACAGGGGGCTGAAGCTTTCTTT. Encoded protein: CASGQGAEAFF.

The chain combines TRBV6-1 with TRBJ2-7; TRBD1 matches 7 bases. Germline CDR1 and CDR2: MNHNS and SASEGT. Trimming removed 2 bases from V and 3 bases from J; junction bases left unmatched: 7. There are 15 residues in the CDR3. The chain's CDR3 is CASSEKGTANYEQYF. CDR3 nucleotides: TGTGCCAGCAGTGAAAAAGGGACAGCAAACTACGAGCAGTACTTC.